This T cell receptor (beta chain) is drawn from a study of T cell repertoires in cytomegalovirus infection (dated by TCRdb to between 2017 and 2020). A note on the overall study: The HLA type of each donor mattered for the analysis, because public TCR beta signatures pointed to carriage of CMV infection along with the matching HLA type.

CDR3 length: 11 amino acids, cysteine to phenylalanine. Solely the CDR3 DNA is kept, with 33 bases framed from the first base. V gives up 2 bases and J gives up 7 bases, and the segment between their germline ends measures 5 bases. CDR1 MNHEY and CDR2 SVGEGT are derived from the germline V gene. This clonotype was found a few times. What antigen it recognizes has not been identified. Base qualities are not at hand, and no much larger clone is one base apart. The sequencer was an Illumina HiSeq 1500. The raw public reads went through TCRdb reprocessing: fastp at Q25, MiXCR clone calling, in-frame beta chains kept. Each CDR3 protein appears once, grouped with its most common genes and DNA. For this sample there are around 300,000 distinct CDR3 sequences; around a tenth appear just once. Roughly 4.5% of the sample is taken by the ten largest. Results the study describes overall, beyond this receptor: In both this cohort and an independent roughly 350-donor cohort, the cumulative frequency of public TCR beta family members distinguished carriers of CMV infection plus the relevant HLA type. The ex vivo response was dominated by HLA-C-restricted CMV-specific TCR beta clonotypes, which also provided the single most frequent clonotype in two of eight donors.

The clonotype comes from a human donor in good health (CMV status not recorded). Some clones in this sample may be carry-over from other donors' samples. The V and J segments used are TRBV6-2 or TRBV6-3 and TRBJ1-2; TRBD1 is perhaps the D gene, given 5 matching bases. Specimen: PBMCs. The nucleotides are TGTGCCAGCAGTTACCAGGGTGGCTACACCTTC. Its protein product is CASSYQGGYTF.